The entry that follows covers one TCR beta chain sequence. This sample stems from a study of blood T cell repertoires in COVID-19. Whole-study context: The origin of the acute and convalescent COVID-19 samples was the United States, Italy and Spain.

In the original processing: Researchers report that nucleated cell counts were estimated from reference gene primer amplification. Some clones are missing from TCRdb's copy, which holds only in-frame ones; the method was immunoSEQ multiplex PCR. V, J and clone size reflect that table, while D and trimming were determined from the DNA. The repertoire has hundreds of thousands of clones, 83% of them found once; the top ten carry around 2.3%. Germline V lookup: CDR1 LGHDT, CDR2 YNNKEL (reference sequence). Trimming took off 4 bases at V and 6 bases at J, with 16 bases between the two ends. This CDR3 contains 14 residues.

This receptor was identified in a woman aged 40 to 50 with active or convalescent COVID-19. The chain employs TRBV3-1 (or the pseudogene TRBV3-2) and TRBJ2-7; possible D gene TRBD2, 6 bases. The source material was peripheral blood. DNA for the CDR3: TGTGCCAGCAGCCTGGGGGGACCCCTGTCCGAGCAGTACTTC. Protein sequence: CASSLGGPLSEQYF.